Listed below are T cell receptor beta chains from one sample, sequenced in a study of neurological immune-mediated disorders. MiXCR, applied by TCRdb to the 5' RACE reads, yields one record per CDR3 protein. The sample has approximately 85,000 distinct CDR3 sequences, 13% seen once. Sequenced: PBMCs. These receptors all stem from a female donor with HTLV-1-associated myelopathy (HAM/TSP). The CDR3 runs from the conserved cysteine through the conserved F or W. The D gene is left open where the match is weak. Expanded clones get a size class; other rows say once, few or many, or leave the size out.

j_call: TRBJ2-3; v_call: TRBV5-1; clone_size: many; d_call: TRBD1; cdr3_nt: TGCGCCAGCAGCTTGTCAGGACAGGGTGGCTCAGATACGCAGTATTTT; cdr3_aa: CASSLSGQGGSDTQYF
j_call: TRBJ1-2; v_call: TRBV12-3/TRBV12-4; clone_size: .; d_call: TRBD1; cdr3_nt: TGTGCCAGCAGTTTACAGGGGGCTCTTGGCTACACCTTC; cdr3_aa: CASSLQGALGYTF
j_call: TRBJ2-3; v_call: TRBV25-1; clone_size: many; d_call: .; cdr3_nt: TGTGCCAGCAGTGAATACCGAGCTTTGGGTGCCACAGATACGCAGTATTTT; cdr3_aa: CASSEYRALGATDTQYF
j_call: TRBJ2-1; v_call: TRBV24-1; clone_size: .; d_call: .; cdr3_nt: TGTGCCACCTCAGATCTAACGGGGGATTTGGATGAGCAGTTCTTC; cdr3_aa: CATSDLTGDLDEQFF
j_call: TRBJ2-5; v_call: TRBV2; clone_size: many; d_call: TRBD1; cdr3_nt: TGTGCCAGCAATGGACAGGCAGGCGAGACCCAGTACTTC; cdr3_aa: CASNGQAGETQYF
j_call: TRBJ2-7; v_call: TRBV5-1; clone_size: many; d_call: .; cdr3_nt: TGCGCCAGCAGCTCCCCGGGACGGGACTACGAGCAGTACTTC; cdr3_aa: CASSSPGRDYEQYF
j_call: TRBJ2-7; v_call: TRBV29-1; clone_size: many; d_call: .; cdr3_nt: TGCAGCGTTGAAATGGGGGTAGGGGGTTACGAGCAGTACTTC; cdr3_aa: CSVEMGVGGYEQYF
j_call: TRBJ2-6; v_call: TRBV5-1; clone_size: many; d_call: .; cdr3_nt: TGCGCCAGCAGCTTGGCCGGGATCATAGCGTCTGGGGCCAACGTCCTGACTTTC; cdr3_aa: CASSLAGIIASGANVLTF
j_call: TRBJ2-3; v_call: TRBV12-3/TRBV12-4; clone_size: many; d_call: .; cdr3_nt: TGTGCCAGCACCTTTAGTGGGGGCACGCAGTATTTT; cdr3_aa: CASTFSGGTQYF
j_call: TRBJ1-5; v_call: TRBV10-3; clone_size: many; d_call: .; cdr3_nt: TGTGTCATCAGTGAGTCACCGGGGGGTAAGGGCAATCAGCCCCAGCATTTT; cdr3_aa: CVISESPGGKGNQPQHF
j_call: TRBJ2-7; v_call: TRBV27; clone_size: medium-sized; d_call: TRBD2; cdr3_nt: TGTGCCAGCAGCCATAACCCCGGGGGGTGGGGCTCCTACGAGCAGTACTTC; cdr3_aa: CASSHNPGGWGSYEQYF
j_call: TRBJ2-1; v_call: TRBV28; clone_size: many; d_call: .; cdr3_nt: TGTGCCAGCAGTCCTATTACCCCCGGGGGCAAGCAGTTCTTC; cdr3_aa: CASSPITPGGKQFF
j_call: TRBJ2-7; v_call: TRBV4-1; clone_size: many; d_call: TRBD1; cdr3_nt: TGCGCCAGCAGCCTGGAGGATTCTCAGGGGGCCTACGAGCAGTACTTC; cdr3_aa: CASSLEDSQGAYEQYF
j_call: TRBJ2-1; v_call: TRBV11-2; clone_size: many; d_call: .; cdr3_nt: TGTGCCAGCAGCTTAGTGACGGGCCCGAGTCAGTTCTTC; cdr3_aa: CASSLVTGPSQFF
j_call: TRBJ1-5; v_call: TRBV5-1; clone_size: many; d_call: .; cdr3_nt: TGCGCCAGCAGCTTGGACCCCTCTCGGGGTCAGCCCCAGCATTTT; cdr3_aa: CASSLDPSRGQPQHF